The 23 T cell receptor beta chains in this list originate from one sample, sequenced in a study of tumor and adjacent non-tumor tissue in lung cancer. RNA was extracted from bulk tissue without any cell sorting. Three rounds of nested PCR, following a modified ARM-PCR protocol, produced the TCRbeta library. TCRdb processed the multiplex PCR reads anew with MiXCR; each CDR3 protein has one entry. The sample includes about 93,000 distinct CDR3 sequences, 65% to 75% seen only once; the top ten take about 17%. The material sequenced was lung tumor tissue. The receptors come from a man in his sixties with non-small cell lung cancer.

Details on this clonotype: Sequence at one end of the junction differs from germline and may be a read error. The chain recombines TRBV4-2 with TRBJ2-7; 7 nucleotides align to TRBD2. The CDR3 totals 16 residues. In germline, CDR1 is LGHNA, CDR2 YNFKEQ. This CDR3 reads CASSQASSGSSYEQHF. The CDR3 DNA reads TGCGCCAGCAGCCAAGCGTCTAGCGGATCCTCCTACGAGCAGCACTTC.

Concerning this clonotype itself: An end of the junction differs from the germline gene, which may be a read error. CDR3 DNA sequence: TGTGCCGGCAGCTATTTAGGACCCAAAGAAGAGACCCAGTACTTC. Protein: CAGSYLGPKEETQYF. The rearrangement joins TRBV7-9 to TRBJ2-5; no reliable D call. CDR1 and CDR2 (germline): SEHNR, FQNEAQ (reference sequence). This CDR3 is built from 15 residues.

A remark on this clonotype: A much larger clone is a single base away; this may be a read error. This chain links TRBV28 with TRBJ2-7; D is undetermined. V dropped 4 bases and J dropped 7 bases, with 11 bases sitting between them. This CDR3 spans 12 amino acids. The germline gives CDR1 MDHEN, CDR2 SYDVKM. The CDR3 DNA reads as TGTGCCAGCAGTTCAGCTCATTGGGAGCAGTACTTC. Its translation is CASSSAHWEQYF.

This clonotype was found many times. The chain recombines TRBV12-3 or TRBV12-4 with TRBJ2-5; either TRBD1 or TRBD2 may supply D (6 bases each). The V end lost 6 bases, the J end lost 4 bases, and 12 bases lay between the germline ends. The CDR3 covers 13 residues. CDR3 sequence: CASRWGRGETQYF. The CDR3 DNA reads as TGTGCCAGCAGGTGGGGGCGGGGAGAGACCCAGTACTTC.

Remarks on this clonotype: Without the conserved terminal phenylalanine or tryptophan, this CDR3 likely stems from a read error. This chain joins TRBV11-3 and TRBJ2-7, with 10 bases lining up with TRBD1. The V gene end was trimmed by 9 bases and the J gene end by 4 bases; junction bases not matched to a gene: 12. CDR1 and CDR2 from the germline V gene are SGHNT and YENEEA. The CDR3 runs to 15 residues. This CDR3 reads CASSTAGQGPYEQYL. CDR3 bases: TGTGCCAGTAGCACCGCGGGACAGGGGCCTTACGAGCAGTACCTC.

Note on this clonotype: A read error may explain this, as a much larger clone is one base away. V usage is TRBV28 and J usage is TRBJ1-2; a possible D gene is TRBD1 (6 bases). The CDR3 loop spans 13 amino acids. CDR1 and CDR2 (germline): MDHEN, SYDVKM. The CDR3 nucleotides are TGTGACACCCCTCGGAGGGGGAACTATGGCTACACCTTC. Encoded protein: CDTPRRGNYGYTF.

This clonotype is labeled as medium-sized. The chain links TRBV11-1 to TRBJ2-7; D may correspond to TRBD1 or TRBD2 (5 bases each). The germline V gene has CDR1 SGHAT and CDR2 FQDESV (reference sequence). The CDR3 spans 14 residues. V was shortened by 1 base and J by 6 bases, with 13 bases between the two germline ends. CDR3 sequence: CASSLEGTFSEQYF. The DNA for the CDR3 is TGTGCCAGCAGCTTAGAGGGGACCTTCTCCGAGCAGTACTTC. The variable domain in full, completed from reference TRBV11-1 and TRBJ2-7, reads EAEVAQSPRYKITEKSQAVAFWCDPISGHATLYWYRQILGQGPELLVQFQDESVVDDSQLPKDRFSAERLKGVDSTLKIQPAELGDSAMYLCASSLEGTFSEQYFGPGTRLTVT.

As concerns this clonotype: A junction boundary mismatches the germline segment, possibly from a read error. This chain joins TRBV29-1 and TRBJ1-2; 7 bases align to TRBD1. The CDR3 has 13 amino acids. Germline CDR1 reads SQVTM; CDR2 reads ANQGSEA. The CDR3 bases are TGCAGTGTTGGGGGACAGCCTGACTATGGCTACACCTTC. Protein sequence: CSVGGQPDYGYTF.

A word on this clonotype: This may stem from a read error, because a much larger clone lies one nucleotide away. The rearrangement uses TRBV30 and TRBJ2-3, with 7 bases identical to TRBD2. The V gene's germline CDR1 is GTSNPN and CDR2 SVGIG (reference sequence). The CDR3 loop spans 15 amino acids. The CDR3, as DNA: TGTGCCCGGAGTGTAGAGGGAGGGCGCACAGATACGCAGTACTTT. This encodes CARSVEGGRTDTQYF.

As for this clonotype: The junction departs from the called germline gene at one end, perhaps through a read error. The chain has TRBV14 and TRBJ1-1, with D possibly being TRBD1 (5 bases). This CDR3 has 14 residues. Germline CDR1 reads SGHDN; CDR2 reads FVKESK. The CDR3 is CASSQVGGITEALF. CDR3 nucleotides: TGTGCCAGCAGCCAAGTTGGGGGGATCACTGAAGCTTTATTT.

The CDR3 DNA follows: TGTGCCAGCAGGCAGGTGACCGTCTGCACCGGGGAGCTGTTTTTT. This sequence encodes CASRQVTVCTGELFF. This sequence joins TRBV6-1 and TRBJ2-2, with D unresolved. The germline V gene has CDR1 MNHNS and CDR2 SASEGT. The CDR3 spans 15 residues. V was shortened by 6 bases and J by 4 bases, with 15 bases between the two germline ends.

As regards this clonotype: A read error may account for a junction end that differs from germline. The chain recombines TRBV12-3 or TRBV12-4 with TRBJ1-5; D is unclear. The CDR3 has 13 residues. The CDR3 protein is CASNFYRNQPQHF. The CDR3 nucleotides are TGTGCCAGCAATTTTTATAGGAACCAGCCTCAGCATTTT.

On this clonotype: A much larger clone lies one base from this, so it may be a read error. CDR3 in amino acids: CASSSVKGGQETKYF. The CDR3 bases are TGTGCCAGCAGCTCCGTCAAGGGAGGACAAGAGACCAAGTACTTC. The V gene is TRBV7-9, the J gene TRBJ2-5, with D tentatively TRBD2 (6 bases). Germline V gene sequence: CDR1 SEHNR, CDR2 FQNEAQ (reference sequence). The CDR3 extends over 15 amino acids.

This clonotype has a handful of counts. CDR3 sequence reads: CAGSQDGNPGTYNEQFF. The CDR3 DNA reads TGTGCCGGGAGCCAAGATGGGAACCCCGGAACCTACAATGAGCAGTTCTTC. The chain is built from TRBV4-2 and TRBJ2-1; maybe TRBD2 (5 bases). Germline CDR1 and CDR2: LGHNA and YNFKEQ. This CDR3 has 17 amino acids. Trimming stripped 11 bases from V and 2 bases from J, with 25 bases between.

At least ten counts were recorded for this clonotype. The V and J genes are TRBV12-3 or TRBV12-4 and TRBJ2-7; TRBD2 might be the D (6 bases). CDR3 length: 14 residues. With 2 bases removed from V and 4 bases from J, the gap between germline ends came to 12 bases. CDR3 region: CASSLSWGLYEQYF. The CDR3 DNA follows: TGTGCCAGCAGTTTATCCTGGGGACTTTACGAGCAGTACTTC.

This clonotype showed up just a few times. This sequence may be a read error, since a much larger clone differs from it by one base. J is TRBJ2-1 and V is TRBV12-3 or TRBV12-4; 7 bases align to TRBD2. The V and J ends lost 8 bases and 10 bases, in that order; junction bases with no gene match: 14. The CDR3 consists of 14 residues. CDR3 in amino acids: CASRGGSPYWEQFF. CDR3 sequence (DNA): TGTGCCAGCCGAGGCGGGAGCCCCTACTGGGAGCAGTTCTTC.

Note on this clonotype: No conserved phenylalanine or tryptophan ends this CDR3, so it is likely a read error. This rearrangement joins TRBV28 to TRBJ1-1; tentative D call: TRBD1 (6 bases). The CDR3 runs 15 residues. From germline, CDR1 is MDHEN and CDR2 SYDVKM. The germline V and J ends were trimmed by 7 bases and 1 base, with 16 bases remaining between them. CDR3 sequence reads: CASNYFLGGNTEAFL. In DNA, the CDR3 is TGTGCCAGCAACTATTTCTTAGGGGGGAACACTGAAGCTTTCTTG.

In the case of this clonotype: Germline and junction disagree at one end, which may indicate a read error. The chain joins TRBV5-6 to TRBJ2-1, with 12 positions matching TRBD2. The CDR3 covers 17 residues. Germline-derived CDR1 and CDR2 are SGHDT and YYEEEE. CDR3 DNA: TGTGCCTGCAGCCTAACCAACCTAGCGGGAGGGGGTGTTGGGCAGTTCTTC. It specifies CACSLTNLAGGGVGQFF.

V and J are TRBV5-1 and TRBJ2-5; D is perhaps TRBD2 (6 bases). V was trimmed by 0 bases and J by 4 bases, leaving 16 bases between them. Germline CDR1 and CDR2: SGHRS and YFSETQ. CDR3 length: 16 residues. CDR3 DNA sequence: TGCGCCAGCAGCTTGGGCTCAGGGAGGTACCGAGAGACCCAGTACTTC. Protein: CASSLGSGRYRETQYF. Complete variable domain (other parts from reference TRBV5-1 and TRBJ2-5): KAGVTQTPRYLIKTRGQQVTLSCSPISGHRSVSWYQQTPGQGLQFLFEYFSETQRNKGNFPGRFSGRQFSNSRSEMNVSTLELGDSALYLCASSLGSGRYRETQYFGPGTRLLVL.

Of note for this clonotype: The junction departs from germline at one end; a sequencing error may be responsible. The V gene is TRBV11-2, the J gene TRBJ2-1; D might be TRBD2 (5 bases). The germline V gene has CDR1 SGHAT and CDR2 FQNNGV. The CDR3 has 15 residues. CDR3 in DNA: TGTGCCAGCAGCCCGCACCCGGTGATGAGGGATGAACAGTTCTTC. It yields the protein CASSPHPVMRDEQFF.

This clonotype came up a few times. The chain uses TRBV2 and TRBJ1-2, with 8 bases that match TRBD1. CDR1 and CDR2 from the germline V gene are SNHLY and FYNNEI. V lost 4 bases and J lost 3; bases outside the gene matches: 7. The length of the CDR3 is 15 residues. The CDR3 DNA sequence: TGTGCCAGCAGTGCCCAGGGGGCGACTTACTATGGCTACACCTTC. It codes for CASSAQGATYYGYTF.

On this clonotype itself: A clone one base away is much larger, so this may be a read error. This chain connects TRBV29-1 to TRBJ1-1, with D unclear. The germline V gene encodes CDR1 SQVTM and CDR2 ANQGSEA. The CDR3 has 11 amino acids. The CDR3 is CSAAGWSEAYF. The CDR3, as DNA: TGCAGCGCCGCTGGATGGTCCGAAGCTTACTTT.

Remarks on this clonotype: Its ends do not fully match the called genes, so a read error is possible. The chain has TRBV20-1 and TRBJ2-1; D ambiguous. This CDR3 contains 13 residues. CDR1 is DFQATT, CDR2 SNEGSKA, per germline (reference sequence). CDR3 residues: CGARSATPSIQFF. In DNA, the CDR3 is TGCGGTGCTAGAAGCGCAACACCGTCTATTCAGTTCTTC.